One and the same sample provided the 5 T cell receptor beta chains below, sequenced in a study of cytotoxic CD8 clonotypes in ibrutinib-treated CLL. Libraries were prepared by immunoSEQ multiplex PCR; TCRdb keeps only in-frame clonotypes and omits some of them. The data show approximately 190,000 clones, more than 75% seen once. The specimen was PBMCs, collected after 12 months of ibrutinib treatment. Receptors were obtained from a human donor with chronic lymphocytic leukemia.

The J gene is TRBJ2-2, the V gene TRBV11-2, with a possible D match to TRBD2 (5 bases). Trimming took off 5 bases at V and 1 base at J, with 8 bases between the two ends. CDR3 length: 14 amino acids. Germline-derived CDR1 and CDR2 are SGHAT and FQNNGV. In DNA, the CDR3 is TGTGCCAGCAGCCGCCGGGAGAACACCGGGGAGCTGTTTTTT. The encoded protein is CASSRRENTGELFF.

The sample holds one count of this clone. The chain has TRBV5-4 and TRBJ1-4; unclear D gene. V dropped 5 bases and J dropped 7 bases, with 15 bases sitting between them. This CDR3 spans 14 amino acids. Looked up from germline, CDR1 is SGHNT and CDR2 is YYREEE (reference sequence). CDR3 residues: CASSEGQRAEKLFF. CDR3 DNA sequence: TGTGCCAGCAGTGAGGGCCAGCGAGCTGAAAAACTGTTTTTT.

This chain joins TRBV7-2 and TRBJ1-6; the D gene is possibly TRBD1 (6 bases). V was pared by 5 bases and J by 8 bases, with 10 bases between. This CDR3 has 13 amino acids. Germline V gene sequence: CDR1 SGHTA, CDR2 FQGNSA. The CDR3 sequence: CASSVNRDSPLHF. In DNA form, the CDR3 reads TGTGCCAGCAGCGTCAACAGGGATTCACCCCTCCACTTT.

This clone was seen just once. The chain is built from TRBV25-1 and TRBJ2-2; no reliable D call. The V gene's germline CDR1 is MGHDK and CDR2 SYGVNS. The V gene lost 0 bases and the J gene lost 1 base, with 6 bases spanning the gap. The CDR3 spans 15 residues. CDR3: CASSEYGRNTGELFF. CDR3 nucleotide sequence: TGTGCCAGCAGTGAATACGGAAGGAACACCGGGGAGCTGTTTTTT.

CDR3 region: CASSYFGNTEAFF. DNA of the CDR3: TGTGCCAGCAGTTACTTCGGGAACACTGAAGCTTTCTTT. The rearrangement uses TRBV6-5 and TRBJ1-1; D gene uncertain. The CDR3 consists of 13 residues. The V end lost 1 base, the J end lost 1 base, and 4 bases lay between the germline ends. The V gene's germline CDR1 is MNHEY and CDR2 SVGAGI.